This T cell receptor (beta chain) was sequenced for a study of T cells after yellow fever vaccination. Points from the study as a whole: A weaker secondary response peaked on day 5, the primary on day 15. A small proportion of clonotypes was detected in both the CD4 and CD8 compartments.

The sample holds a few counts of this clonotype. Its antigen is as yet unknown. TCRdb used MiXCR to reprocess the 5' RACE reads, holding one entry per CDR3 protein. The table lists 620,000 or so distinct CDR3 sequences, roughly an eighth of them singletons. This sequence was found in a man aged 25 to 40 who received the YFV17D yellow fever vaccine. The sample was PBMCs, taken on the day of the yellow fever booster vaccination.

DNA of the CDR3: TGCAGTGCTAGTGAGTGGACTAGCAAAAGCTACGAGCAGTACTTC. This translates into CSASEWTSKSYEQYF. The J gene is TRBJ2-7, the V gene TRBV20-1, with TRBD2 matching 8 bases. The CDR3 totals 15 residues. Per the germline V gene, CDR1 is DFQATT and CDR2 is SNEGSKA (reference sequence). V lost 3 bases to trimming and J lost 3 bases; unmatched junction nucleotides: 10.